This TCR beta chain emerged from a study of STAT5B mutations in CD4+ large granular lymphocyte leukemia. Clones were sequenced by immunoSEQ multiplex PCR, and TCRdb holds only the in-frame ones, with some missing. The profile covers around 50,000 clones, with about four fifths appearing a single time and more than 0.35% taken by the ten largest. Control samples were healthy donors' buffy coats. The sample was CD4+ T cells from blood buffy coats. This TCR derives from a human donor in good health.

The CDR3: CASSHATGSGNTIYF. The CDR3 DNA reads as TGTGCCAGCAGCCACGCGACAGGGTCTGGAAACACCATATATTTT. The V call is TRBV5-4, the J call TRBJ1-3; 7 bases agree with TRBD1. This CDR3 has 15 amino acids. Germline CDR1 reads SGHNT; CDR2 reads YYREEE (reference sequence). The V gene end was trimmed by 4 bases and the J gene end by 1 base; junction bases not matched to a gene: 5.